This T cell receptor beta chain was obtained from a study of cytomegalovirus exposure and HLA in healthy donors. Study results and caveats: It has been reported that TCR beta sequences accurately predicted the HLA-A and HLA-B alleles of most subjects. Reports described diagnosis of cytomegalovirus status by the classifier as highly specific and sensitive. Later analysis associated a missense DCLRE1C variant with TCR beta V- and J-gene trimming.

A remark on this clone: Its antigen is unidentified.

PCR employed 60 Vbeta and 13 Jbeta primers. Sequencing was performed with immunoSEQ multiplex PCR; in TCRdb, only in-frame clones are kept and a portion is missing. The sample yields some 160,000 clones, about 78% seen once. Germline values: CDR1 MGHDK, CDR2 SYGVNS. The CDR3 spans 14 residues. V was cut by 5 bases and J by 0 bases, with 8 bases left in between. Source material: PBMCs. The source of this sequence is a middle-aged man in good health and CMV-seronegative. The gene calls are TRBV25-1 and TRBJ2-1, with D perhaps matching TRBD2 (6 bases). The CDR3 DNA is TGTGCCAGCAGTCCCGGGAGCTCCTACAATGAGCAGTTCTTC. This translates into CASSPGSSYNEQFF.